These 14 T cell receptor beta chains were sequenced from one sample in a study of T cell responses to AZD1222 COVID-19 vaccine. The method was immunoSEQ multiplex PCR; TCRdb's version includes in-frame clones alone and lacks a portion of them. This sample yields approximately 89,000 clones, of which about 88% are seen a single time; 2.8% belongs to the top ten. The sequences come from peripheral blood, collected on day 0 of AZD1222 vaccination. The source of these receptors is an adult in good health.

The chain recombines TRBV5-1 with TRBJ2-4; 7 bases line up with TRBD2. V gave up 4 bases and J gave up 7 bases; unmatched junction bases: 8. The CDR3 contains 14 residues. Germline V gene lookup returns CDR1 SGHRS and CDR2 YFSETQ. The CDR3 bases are TGCGCCAGCAGCCCGGGAGGAGACGGTAACATTCAGTACTTC. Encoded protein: CASSPGGDGNIQYF.

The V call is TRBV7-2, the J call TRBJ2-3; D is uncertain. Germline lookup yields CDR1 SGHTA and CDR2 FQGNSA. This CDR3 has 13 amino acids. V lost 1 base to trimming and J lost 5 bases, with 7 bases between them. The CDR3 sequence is CASSLGRGDTQYF. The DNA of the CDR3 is TGTGCCAGCAGCTTAGGTCGCGGAGATACGCAGTATTTT.

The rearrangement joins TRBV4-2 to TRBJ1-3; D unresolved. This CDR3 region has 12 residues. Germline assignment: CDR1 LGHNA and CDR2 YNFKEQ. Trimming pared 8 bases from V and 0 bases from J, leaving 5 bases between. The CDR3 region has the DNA TGTGCCAGCGGACCCTCTGGAAACACCATATATTTT. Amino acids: CASGPSGNTIYF.

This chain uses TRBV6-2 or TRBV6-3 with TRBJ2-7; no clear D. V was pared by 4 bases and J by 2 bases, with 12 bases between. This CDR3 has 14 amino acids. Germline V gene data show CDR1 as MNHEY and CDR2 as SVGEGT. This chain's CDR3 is CASSFYTGTYEQYF. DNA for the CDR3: TGTGCCAGCAGTTTTTATACTGGGACCTACGAGCAGTACTTC.

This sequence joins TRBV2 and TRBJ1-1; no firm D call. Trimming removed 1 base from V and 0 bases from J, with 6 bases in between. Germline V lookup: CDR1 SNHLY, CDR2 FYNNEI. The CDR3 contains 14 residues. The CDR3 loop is CASSEERVNTEAFF. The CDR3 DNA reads TGTGCCAGCAGTGAAGAACGGGTGAACACTGAAGCTTTCTTT.

Here the CDR3 reads CASSGGDGIYSNQPQHF. Written as DNA, the CDR3 is TGTGCCAGCAGTGGAGGGGACGGGATTTATAGCAATCAGCCCCAGCATTTT. The chain joins TRBV7-9 to TRBJ1-5; tentatively, D is TRBD1 (5 bases). This CDR3 spans 17 amino acids. Trimming pared 6 bases from V and 0 bases from J, leaving 18 bases between. CDR1 and CDR2 (germline): SEHNR, FQNEAQ (reference sequence).

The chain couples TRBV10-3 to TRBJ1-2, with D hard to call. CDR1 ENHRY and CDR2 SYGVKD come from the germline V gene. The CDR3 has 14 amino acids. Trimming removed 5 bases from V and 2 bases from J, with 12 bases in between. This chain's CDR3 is CAISPNSVNYGYTF. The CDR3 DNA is TGTGCCATCAGTCCTAACAGCGTCAACTATGGCTACACCTTC.

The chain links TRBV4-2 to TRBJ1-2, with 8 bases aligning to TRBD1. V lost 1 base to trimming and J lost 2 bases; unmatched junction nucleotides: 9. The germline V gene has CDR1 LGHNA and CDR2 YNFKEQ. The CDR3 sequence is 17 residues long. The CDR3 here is CASSQVSGGRRNYGYTF. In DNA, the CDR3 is TGTGCCAGCAGCCAAGTCTCAGGGGGCAGGAGAAACTATGGCTACACCTTC.

CDR3 nucleotide sequence: TGTGCCAGCAGTGACATGGGGGGCAATCAGCCCCAGCATTTT. It specifies CASSDMGGNQPQHF. This chain links TRBV6-1 with TRBJ1-5; a possible D gene is TRBD1 (5 bases). The germline V gene has CDR1 MNHNS and CDR2 SASEGT. Trimming took 3 bases from V and 2 from J, leaving 8 bases between them. This CDR3 is built from 14 residues.

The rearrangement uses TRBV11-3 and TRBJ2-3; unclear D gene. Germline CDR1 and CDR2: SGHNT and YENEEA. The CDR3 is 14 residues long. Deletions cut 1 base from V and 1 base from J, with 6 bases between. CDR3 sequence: CASSLASRTDTQYF. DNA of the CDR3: TGTGCCAGCAGCTTAGCCTCCCGCACAGATACGCAGTATTTT.

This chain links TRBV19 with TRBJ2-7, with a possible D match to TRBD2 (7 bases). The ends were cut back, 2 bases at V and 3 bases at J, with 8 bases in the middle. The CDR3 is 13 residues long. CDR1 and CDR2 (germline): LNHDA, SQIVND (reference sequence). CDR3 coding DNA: TGTGCCAGTAGTATAAGGGGGGGCTACGAGCAGTACTTC. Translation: CASSIRGGYEQYF.

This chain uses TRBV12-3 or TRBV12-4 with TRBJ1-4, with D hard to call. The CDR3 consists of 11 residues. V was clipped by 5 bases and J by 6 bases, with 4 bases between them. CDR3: CASSSYEKLFF. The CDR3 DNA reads TGTGCCAGCAGTAGCTATGAAAAACTGTTTTTT.

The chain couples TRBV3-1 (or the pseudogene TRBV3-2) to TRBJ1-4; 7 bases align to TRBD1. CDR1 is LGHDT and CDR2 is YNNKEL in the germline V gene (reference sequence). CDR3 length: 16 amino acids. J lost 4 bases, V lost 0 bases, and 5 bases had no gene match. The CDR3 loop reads CASSQDLGQLNEKLFF. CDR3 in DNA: TGTGCCAGCAGCCAAGATCTGGGACAGCTTAATGAAAAACTGTTTTTT.

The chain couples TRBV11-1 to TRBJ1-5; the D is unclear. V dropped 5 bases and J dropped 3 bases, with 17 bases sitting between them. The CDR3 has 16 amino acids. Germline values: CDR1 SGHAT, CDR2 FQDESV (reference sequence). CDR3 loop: CASSPRCEQDNQPQHF. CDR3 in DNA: TGTGCCAGCAGCCCTAGATGCGAGCAGGACAATCAGCCCCAGCATTTT.